The clone carrying this TCR beta chain showed up just a few times. The antigen remains unidentified. Both 60 Vbeta primers and 13 Jbeta primers went into the PCR. Sequencing used immunoSEQ multiplex PCR; TCRdb keeps in-frame clones, though not all of them. Among under 200,000 clones listed, about three quarters were seen once. These data are taken from a study of cytomegalovirus exposure and HLA in healthy donors. At the level of the study: Clustering assigned 70% to 90% of the 350 to 450 genotyped donors to the Caucasian-associated ancestry cluster.

The germline gives CDR1 MNHEY, CDR2 SVGAGI. The CDR3 consists of 13 residues. V lost 2 bases to trimming and J lost 8 bases, with 12 bases between them. Findings of the study overall: There were a few CMV-associated chains whose specificity for CMV antigens was confirmed in vitro. In a later analysis, a missense DCLRE1C variant was linked to TCR beta V- and J-gene trimming.

This TCR derives from a man aged 50 to 60 in good health and CMV-seropositive. The rearrangement links TRBV6-5 to TRBJ1-2; D not resolved. Sequenced sample: PBMCs. CDR3 in DNA: TGTGCCAGCAGTTACGATAAGCGTGGGGGCTACACCTTC. This sequence encodes CASSYDKRGGYTF.